The 19 T cell receptor beta chains given below trace back to one sample, sequenced in a study of response to subunit inactivated influenza vaccine. Each CDR3 protein is one row after TCRdb ran MiXCR on the RT-PCR reads. Of 500,000 to 600,000 distinct CDR3 sequences listed, less than 8% are singletons. The source was PBMCs from blood, collected around 25 months after vaccination. The receptors shown here come from a man between 45 and 75 years old who received an inactivated influenza vaccine.

This clonotype was detected only a few times. The CDR3 reads CSAGFGQGALATNEKLFF. For the CDR3, the DNA is TGCAGTGCTGGATTCGGACAGGGGGCACTTGCAACTAATGAAAAACTGTTTTTT. The genes are TRBV20-1 and TRBJ1-4, with 11 bases aligning to TRBD1. Germline assignment: CDR1 DFQATT and CDR2 SNEGSKA (reference sequence). Germline trimming cut 5 bases from V and 0 bases from J; bases unmatched to any gene: 11. The CDR3 contains 18 residues.

This sequence joins TRBV7-2 and TRBJ2-5; the D gene is possibly TRBD2 (7 bases). CDR1 SGHTA and CDR2 FQGNSA come from the germline V gene. V lost 3 bases and J 4 bases, leaving 15 bases between the germline ends. This CDR3 has 15 residues. In DNA form, the CDR3 reads TGTGCCAGCAGCTTTGTGGGGGGGCGCGGAGAGACCCAGTACTTC. Translating gives CASSFVGGRGETQYF.

This chain links TRBV9 with TRBJ2-4; 12 nucleotides line up with TRBD2. The CDR3 has 17 residues. Germline CDR1 and CDR2: SGDLS and YYNGEE. The trim removed 1 base at V and 9 bases at J, leaving 11 bases unmatched. CDR3 DNA sequence: TGTGCCAGCAGCGTACTAGCGGGAGGGCCCCCTGGCGGCATTCAGTACTTC. Translation: CASSVLAGGPPGGIQYF.

The gene calls are TRBV5-5 and TRBJ2-1, with 7 bases lining up with TRBD1. Germline V CDR1 and CDR2: SGHKS, YYEKEE (reference sequence). There are 15 residues in the CDR3. The J segment lost 8 bases and the V segment lost 2 bases, leaving 10 bases of the junction unmatched. The CDR3 DNA is TGTGCCAGCAGCTTAAACCCGGGACAGAACTATGAGCAGTTCTTC. This translates into CASSLNPGQNYEQFF.

The sample holds a few counts of this clonotype. The rearrangement uses TRBV20-1 and TRBJ1-3; possibly TRBD1 for D (5 bases). V was cut by 6 bases and J by 0 bases, with 12 bases left in between. Germline values: CDR1 DFQATT, CDR2 SNEGSKA (reference sequence). The length of the CDR3 is 14 residues. The CDR3 sequence: CSAIQATSGNTIYF. DNA for the CDR3: TGCAGTGCGATACAGGCGACCTCTGGAAACACCATATATTTT.

This clonotype has a handful of counts. For the CDR3, the DNA is TGCGCCAGCAGCGTCTCTGGAAACACCATATATTTT. Translated: CASSVSGNTIYF. The genes are TRBV5-1 and TRBJ1-3; D is undetermined. The germline V and J ends were trimmed by 4 bases and 0 bases, with 2 bases remaining between them. Germline lookup yields CDR1 SGHRS and CDR2 YFSETQ. The CDR3 extends over 12 amino acids.

This clonotype was picked up many times. The genes are TRBV7-8 and TRBJ2-2, with D uncertain. The CDR3 sequence is 15 residues long. With 1 base removed from V and 12 bases from J, the gap between germline ends came to 18 bases. Per germline, CDR1 SGHVS and CDR2 FQNEAQ. This CDR3 is CASSLVIPKGVKLFF. The CDR3 DNA follows: TGTGCCAGCAGCTTAGTCATACCCAAGGGTGTTAAGCTGTTTTTT.

This chain joins TRBV12-3 or TRBV12-4 and TRBJ2-7; 11 nucleotides agree with TRBD2. The CDR3 covers 15 residues. The J segment lost 3 bases and the V segment lost 5 bases, leaving 6 bases of the junction unmatched. CDR3 loop: CASSPYSGGDYEQYF. In DNA, the CDR3 is TGTGCCAGCAGTCCCTATAGCGGGGGGGACTACGAGCAGTACTTC.

The chain couples TRBV10-3 to TRBJ1-2; D unclear. V lost 6 bases and J lost 7, with 6 bases in between. The CDR3 runs 10 residues. Germline loops: CDR1 ENHRY, CDR2 SYGVKD. CDR3 sequence (DNA): TGTGCCATCAGAAATGGTGGCTACACCTTC. This codes for CAIRNGGYTF.

This clonotype was seen a handful of times. CDR3 residues: CATSRGAGAITDTQYF. The CDR3 nucleotides read TGTGCCACCAGCAGAGGGGCGGGGGCGATCACAGATACGCAGTATTTT. The genes are TRBV15 and TRBJ2-3; D perhaps matches TRBD2 (7 bases). The CDR3 is made up of 16 amino acids. Germline CDR1 reads LNHNV; CDR2 reads YYDKDF (reference sequence). V was clipped by 1 base and J by 2 bases, with 13 bases between them.

The sample holds many counts of this clonotype. V and J are TRBV4-3 and TRBJ2-1; D possibly corresponds to TRBD2 (5 bases). The CDR3 contains 15 residues. Per the germline V gene, CDR1 is LGHNA and CDR2 is YSLEER. V lost 0 bases and J 7 bases, leaving 13 bases between the germline ends. In DNA, the CDR3 is TGCGCCAGCAGCCAAGATCACCGGACTGAGAATGAGCAGTTCTTC. This sequence encodes CASSQDHRTENEQFF.

The rearrangement joins TRBV3-1 to TRBJ1-2; a weak D match, TRBD1 (6 bases). The germline V gene encodes CDR1 LGHDT and CDR2 YNNKEL (reference sequence). The CDR3 loop spans 14 amino acids. Trimming shortened V by 4 bases and J by 2 bases, and 11 bases separated the two germline ends. The CDR3 is CASSRWDNNYGYTF. DNA of the CDR3: TGTGCCAGCAGCCGTTGGGACAACAACTATGGCTACACCTTC.

The chain couples TRBV6-5 to TRBJ2-5; 7 positions agree with TRBD1. Unmatched junction bases numbered 9, after V lost 4 bases and J lost 4 bases. This CDR3 is 15 amino acids long. Germline V gene lookup returns CDR1 MNHEY and CDR2 SVGAGI. This CDR3 reads CASSFVGGVGETQYF. The CDR3 DNA reads TGTGCCAGCAGTTTCGTAGGGGGCGTGGGAGAGACCCAGTACTTC.

This clonotype has a count of ten or more. V is TRBV3-1 and J is TRBJ2-7, with 7 bases lining up with TRBD1. V dropped 4 bases and J dropped 0; count of bases not matched to a gene: 3. Germline V gene sequence: CDR1 LGHDT, CDR2 YNNKEL (reference sequence). The CDR3 length is 14 residues. CDR3 region: CASSRDSSSYEQYF. The CDR3 coding sequence is TGTGCCAGCAGCCGGGACAGCAGCTCCTACGAGCAGTACTTC.

This clonotype was detected many times. The chain recombines TRBV6-1 with TRBJ2-5; 9 bases are shared with TRBD2. Germline V gives CDR1 MNHNS, CDR2 SASEGT. This CDR3 spans 14 amino acids. Trimming cost V 6 bases and J 1 base; bases outside gene matches: 3. Here the CDR3 reads CASSFSGGQETQYF. In DNA form, the CDR3 reads TGTGCCAGCAGCTTTAGCGGGGGCCAAGAGACCCAGTACTTC.

This clonotype was detected a few times. The limits of the CDR3 on the DNA are not certain, so only TCRdb's listed CDR3 is given. The chain carries TRBV6-2 or TRBV6-3 and TRBJ2-7. The CDR3 has 17 residues if both end residues are counted. Per the germline V gene, CDR1 is MNHEY and CDR2 is SVGEGT. CDR3 protein: CASTRSNPTSSTSGPYF.

The V call is TRBV20-1, the J call TRBJ2-3; D gene ambiguous. Looked up from germline, CDR1 is DFQATT and CDR2 is SNEGSKA (reference sequence). The V end was cut by 4 bases, the J end by 4 bases, with 3 bases between. This CDR3 spans 10 amino acids. The CDR3 loop is CSAIPDTQYF. In DNA form, the CDR3 reads TGCAGTGCTATTCCAGATACGCAGTATTTT.

This clonotype was detected many times. The chain combines TRBV29-1 with TRBJ2-1; D unclear. Trimming stripped 3 bases from V and 9 bases from J, with 12 bases between. The CDR3 is made up of 12 amino acids. CDR1 and CDR2 (germline): SQVTM, ANQGSEA. The CDR3 nucleotides are TGCAGCGTTGAGGGTGGGCTTCGTGAGCAGTTCTTC. It is translated as CSVEGGLREQFF.

The sample holds a few counts of this clonotype. The genes are TRBV10-3 and TRBJ2-5; 12 bases map to TRBD2. V trimming: 3 bases; J trimming: 6 bases; junction bases outside the gene matches: 8. The CDR3 runs to 16 residues. CDR1 is ENHRY, CDR2 SYGVKD, per germline. The CDR3 reads CAISDSSGGGVKTQYF. The CDR3 DNA reads TGTGCCATCAGTGATTCTAGCGGGGGGGGCGTAAAGACCCAGTACTTC.